The 27 T cell receptor beta chains below come from one sample, sequenced in a study of T cell responses to AZD1222 COVID-19 vaccine. Here immunoSEQ multiplex PCR was the method, and the copy in TCRdb shows in-frame clones only, minus some. The table lists roughly 140,000 clones, 90% of them singletons, with more than 3% in the top ten. Source: peripheral blood, taken 28 days after the second AZD1222 dose. The source is an adult who received the AZD1222 COVID-19 vaccine.

This chain joins TRBV30 and TRBJ2-3; the D gene is possibly TRBD1 (6 bases). This CDR3 has 14 residues. Trimming removed 0 bases at V and 3 bases at J, with 10 bases between. CDR1 and CDR2 from the germline V gene are GTSNPN and SVGIG (reference sequence). CDR3 DNA sequence: TGTGCCTGGAGTGTTCTGGGGGCAACAGATACGCAGTATTTT. This codes for CAWSVLGATDTQYF.

The chain is built from TRBV2 and TRBJ1-4; 9 bases are a match to TRBD1. Per germline, CDR1 SNHLY and CDR2 FYNNEI. CDR3 size: 17 residues. The V and J ends lost 5 bases and 6 bases, in that order; junction bases with no gene match: 13. The CDR3 nucleotides are TGTGCCAGCAGTCGGGACAGGGCTCTAGTTGAGCATGAAAAACTGTTTTTT. Translation gives CASSRDRALVEHEKLFF.

The sample holds one count of this clone. The chain uses TRBV27 and TRBJ1-2; 7 nucleotides align to TRBD1. Germline V gene sequence: CDR1 MNHEY, CDR2 SMNVEV (reference sequence). The V and J ends lost 3 bases and 3 bases, in that order; junction bases with no gene match: 4. The CDR3 extends over 14 amino acids. DNA of the CDR3: TGTGCCAGCAGTTTGGACAGGACCGACTATGGCTACACCTTC. Translating it yields CASSLDRTDYGYTF.

The chain recombines TRBV7-6 with TRBJ2-5; TRBD2 matches at 8 bases. V shed 5 bases, J shed 1 base, and the junction held 24 bases outside the gene matches. The CDR3 spans 21 residues. Germline-derived CDR1 and CDR2 are SGHVS and FNYEAQ. Written as DNA, the CDR3 is TGTGCCAGCAGCCGAAGACACCCGTTCATCCGGGGGGGAGTCGGCCAAGAGACCCAGTACTTC. This encodes CASSRRHPFIRGGVGQETQYF. Looking up the rest from reference TRBV7-6 and TRBJ2-5 gives the full variable domain: GAGVSQSPRYKVTKRGQDVALRCDPISGHVSLYWYRQALGQGPEFLTYFNYEAQQDKSGLPNDRFSAERPEGSISTLTIQRTEQRDSAMYRCASSRRHPFIRGGVGQETQYFGPGTRLLVL.

The chain carries TRBV5-4 and TRBJ2-1; 11 positions agree with TRBD2. Germline V gives CDR1 SGHNT, CDR2 YYREEE (reference sequence). Trimming removed 0 bases from V and 8 bases from J; junction bases left unmatched: 7. The CDR3 spans 16 residues. For the CDR3, the DNA is TGTGCCAGCAGCTTGGAAGTTAGCGGGAGGGCCCATGAGCAGTTCTTC. Protein sequence: CASSLEVSGRAHEQFF.

The chain combines TRBV30 with TRBJ1-1; 12 bases map to TRBD1. V gave up 4 bases and J gave up 8 bases; unmatched junction bases: 8. CDR3 size: 14 residues. Germline V gives CDR1 GTSNPN, CDR2 SVGIG (reference sequence). CDR3 region: CAWTGDRGLAEAFF. As DNA, the CDR3 is TGTGCCTGGACTGGGGACAGGGGGCTCGCCGAAGCTTTCTTT.

The rearrangement joins TRBV4-2 to TRBJ2-7, with no clear D. The V and J ends lost 5 bases and 1 base respectively, with 15 bases between them. Germline CDR1 LGHNA, CDR2 YNFKEQ. The CDR3 runs 15 residues. The CDR3 bases are TGTGCCAGCAGCTTCTGGACGCGCAATTCCTACGAGCAGTACTTC. Translating it yields CASSFWTRNSYEQYF.

This clone was observed a handful of times. This chain uses TRBV5-6 with TRBJ1-2, with 7 nucleotides matching TRBD1. The CDR3 runs 16 residues. CDR1 is SGHDT and CDR2 is YYEEEE in the germline V gene. The V gene end was trimmed by 4 bases and the J gene end by 2 bases; junction bases not matched to a gene: 11. The CDR3 DNA follows: TGTGCCAGCAGCCCAACCTACACAGGGGTCAACTATGGCTACACCTTC. Its protein product is CASSPTYTGVNYGYTF. The whole variable domain, filled in from reference TRBV5-6 and TRBJ1-2, reads DAGVTQSPTHLIKTRGQQVTLRCSPKSGHDTVSWYQQALGQGPQFIFQYYEEEERQRGNFPDRFSGHQFPNYSSELNVNALLLGDSALYLCASSPTYTGVNYGYTFGSGTRLTVV.

This clone was detected once. J is TRBJ2-7 and V is TRBV18; 7 nucleotides align to TRBD1. Germline V CDR1 and CDR2: KGHSH, LQKENI. CDR3 size: 14 residues. The junction had 7 bases not matched to a gene; V was cut back by 8 bases and J by 0 bases. The CDR3 sequence: CASRLRQGSYEQYF. For the CDR3, the DNA is TGTGCCAGCAGGCTAAGACAGGGCTCCTACGAGCAGTACTTC.

This clone was seen only once. The chain links TRBV5-6 to TRBJ1-1, with no clear D. The CDR3 has 11 amino acids. V lost 4 bases and J lost 8, with 9 bases in between. CDR1 and CDR2 (germline): SGHDT, YYEEEE. In DNA, the CDR3 is TGTGCCAGCAGCGTGGACGCCGAAGCTTTCTTT. Its protein is CASSVDAEAFF.

This clone was seen once. The chain recombines TRBV10-1 with TRBJ2-5; unclear D gene. V was pared by 5 bases and J by 3 bases, with 10 bases between. Germline V CDR1 and CDR2: WNHNN, SYGVQD (reference sequence). The CDR3 extends over 13 amino acids. In DNA form, the CDR3 reads TGCGCCAGCAGTAATATAGCTGAAGAGACCCAGTACTTC. Translation gives CASSNIAEETQYF.

V usage is TRBV10-2 and J usage is TRBJ1-2; TRBD1 might be the D (6 bases). The V end was cut by 5 bases, the J end by 9 bases, with 10 bases between. Germline CDR1 and CDR2: WSHSY and SAAADI. The CDR3 loop spans 11 amino acids. In DNA, the CDR3 is TGCGCCAGCAGTACAGGGCAGAGCTACACCTTC. Protein: CASSTGQSYTF.

This chain connects TRBV1 to TRBJ2-3; the DNA was not compared with TRBD2, the D call given in the table. TRBV1 is assigned pseudogene status. The CDR3 totals 18 residues. The DNA of the CDR3 is TGCACCAGCAGCCAAAAGAGCCTAGCGGGAGGGCATGGAGATACGCAGTATTTT. Translating gives CTSSQKSLAGGHGDTQYF.

This clone was seen only once. This sequence joins TRBV5-4 and TRBJ2-7; 11 bases align to TRBD1. The V gene end was trimmed by 4 bases and the J gene end by 5 bases; junction bases not matched to a gene: 11. Germline-derived CDR1 and CDR2 are SGHNT and YYREEE (reference sequence). The CDR3 extends over 16 amino acids. Here the CDR3 DNA reads TGTGCCAGCAGCGTCGACCGGACAGGGGGCAGAAACGAGCAGTACTTC. Encoded protein: CASSVDRTGGRNEQYF. Variable domain in full (rest from reference TRBV5-4 and TRBJ2-7): ETGVTQSPTHLIKTRGQQVTLRCSSQSGHNTVSWYQQALGQGPQFIFQYYREEENGRGNFPPRFSGLQFPNYSSELNVNALELDDSALYLCASSVDRTGGRNEQYFGPGTRLTVT.

A remark on this clone: Other DNA sequences of this sample code for an identical CDR3. The V and J genes are TRBV5-1 and TRBJ2-7; D might be TRBD1 (6 bases). The CDR3 contains 12 residues. CDR1 and CDR2 from the germline V gene are SGHRS and YFSETQ. The V gene lost 2 bases and the J gene lost 3 bases, with 6 bases spanning the gap. As DNA, the CDR3 is TGCGCCAGCAGCTTACAGGGCTACGAGCAGTACTTC. Translated, it gives CASSLQGYEQYF.

This clone was seen only a few times. The chain is built from TRBV20-1 and TRBJ2-7, with a possible D match to TRBD1 (7 bases). There are 14 residues in the CDR3. V lost 3 bases to trimming and J lost 0 bases, with 12 bases between them. Germline CDR1 reads DFQATT; CDR2 reads SNEGSKA (reference sequence). Written as DNA, the CDR3 is TGCAGTGCTAGTGGGGGGACAGTCTCCTACGAGCAGTACTTC. It yields the protein CSASGGTVSYEQYF.

The chain is built from TRBV21-1 and TRBJ1-1. TRBV21-1 is a pseudogene. This CDR3 is built from 13 residues. The CDR3 loop reads CARPQSRNTEAFF. CDR3 nucleotide sequence: TGTGCCAGACCGCAGAGTCGCAACACTGAAGCTTTCTTT.

The chain recombines TRBV5-1 with TRBJ2-7, with D perhaps matching TRBD1 (6 bases). V was shortened by 0 bases and J by 9 bases, with 10 bases between the two germline ends. This CDR3 contains 12 residues. Germline V gene sequence: CDR1 SGHRS, CDR2 YFSETQ. CDR3 residues: CASSLDGGAQYF. In DNA, the CDR3 is TGCGCCAGCAGCTTGGATGGGGGCGCGCAGTACTTC.

The genes are TRBV7-8 and TRBJ2-7; 10 positions match TRBD2. The CDR3 has 15 amino acids. The ends lost 4 bases at V and 3 bases at J; junction bases unmatched: 6. Germline CDR1 is SGHVS and CDR2 is FQNEAQ. Here the CDR3 reads CASSSVAGGNYEQYF. CDR3 nucleotides: TGTGCCAGCAGCTCCGTAGCGGGAGGAAACTACGAGCAGTACTTC.

The chain joins TRBV4-1 to TRBJ1-1; D remains unclear. Germline lookup yields CDR1 MGHRA and CDR2 YSYEKL. The CDR3 sequence is 14 residues long. V was cut by 0 bases and J by 3 bases, with 8 bases left in between. CDR3 in amino acids: CASSQETAYTEAFF. DNA of the CDR3: TGCGCCAGCAGCCAAGAAACTGCGTACACTGAAGCTTTCTTT.

The chain has TRBV2 and TRBJ1-1, with D hard to call. Germline values: CDR1 SNHLY, CDR2 FYNNEI. CDR3 length: 14 residues. Trimming took 5 bases from V and 7 from J, leaving 17 bases between them. The CDR3 region is CASSYQVGDGEAFF. In DNA, the CDR3 is TGTGCCAGCAGTTACCAGGTTGGAGACGGTGAAGCTTTCTTT.

The CDR3 loop reads CASSQDIQHRDTGELFF. Here the CDR3 DNA reads TGTGCCAGCAGCCAAGATATTCAACACAGGGACACCGGGGAGCTGTTTTTT. The chain employs TRBV3-1 (or the pseudogene TRBV3-2) and TRBJ2-2; a possible D gene is TRBD1 (6 bases). The CDR3 loop spans 17 amino acids. CDR1 and CDR2 from the germline V gene are LGHDT and YNNKEL (reference sequence). V was trimmed by 0 bases and J by 3 bases, leaving 14 bases between them.

This clone was observed a single time. The J gene is TRBJ1-1, the V gene TRBV6-5, with 7 bases lining up with TRBD1. V shed 10 bases and J 4 bases; nucleotides not matched to a gene: 6. Germline CDR1 is MNHEY and CDR2 is SVGAGI. The CDR3 runs 12 residues. CDR3: CATPNRGTEAFF. For the CDR3, the DNA is TGTGCCACCCCTAACAGGGGCACTGAAGCTTTCTTT.

The rearrangement links TRBV4-1 to TRBJ2-7, with a tentative D call TRBD1 (5 bases). This CDR3 comprises 15 residues. Trimming left V 3 bases short and J 4 bases short, with 16 bases between. CDR1 is MGHRA, CDR2 YSYEKL, per germline. The DNA of the CDR3 is TGCGCCAGCAGCCAGACCCCCCAGGGTTCTTACGAGCAGTACTTC. This gives the protein CASSQTPQGSYEQYF.

This clone was seen more than once but under ten times. CDR3 sequence (DNA): TGTGCCAGCAGCCACGGGGGGTCAGGGCGGGTAGATGGCTACACCTTC. This translates into CASSHGGSGRVDGYTF. The J gene is TRBJ1-2, the V gene TRBV5-5, with a tentative D call TRBD1 (5 bases). CDR3 length equals 16 residues. Germline assignment: CDR1 SGHKS and CDR2 YYEKEE (reference sequence). V lost 4 bases to trimming and J lost 6 bases, with 22 bases between them.

The rearrangement links TRBV6-5 to TRBJ2-3; D possibly corresponds to TRBD1 (5 bases). Germline lookup yields CDR1 MNHEY and CDR2 SVGAGI. Trimming shortened V by 7 bases and J by 2 bases, and 16 bases separated the two germline ends. This CDR3 spans 15 amino acids. The CDR3 DNA reads as TGTGCCAGCATCGGACACTGTTCGGTCACAGATACGCAGTATTTT. Protein product: CASIGHCSVTDTQYF.

CDR3 coding DNA: TGTGCCAGCAGCCAAAGTGCGAGCGGGACATCCCCCCAGTTCTTC. Translated: CASSQSASGTSPQFF. The chain uses TRBV14 and TRBJ2-1; D possibly corresponds to TRBD2 (7 bases). The CDR3 is 15 residues long. V lost 2 bases to trimming and J lost 13 bases, with 21 bases between them. CDR1 and CDR2 from the germline V gene are SGHDN and FVKESK. The entire variable domain, with the rest obtained from reference TRBV14 and TRBJ2-1, is as follows: EAGVTQFPSHSVIEKGQTVTLRCDPISGHDNLYWYRRVMGKEIKFLLHFVKESKQDESGMPNNRFLAERTGGTYSTLKVQPAELEDSGVYFCASSQSASGTSPQFFGPGTRLTVL.